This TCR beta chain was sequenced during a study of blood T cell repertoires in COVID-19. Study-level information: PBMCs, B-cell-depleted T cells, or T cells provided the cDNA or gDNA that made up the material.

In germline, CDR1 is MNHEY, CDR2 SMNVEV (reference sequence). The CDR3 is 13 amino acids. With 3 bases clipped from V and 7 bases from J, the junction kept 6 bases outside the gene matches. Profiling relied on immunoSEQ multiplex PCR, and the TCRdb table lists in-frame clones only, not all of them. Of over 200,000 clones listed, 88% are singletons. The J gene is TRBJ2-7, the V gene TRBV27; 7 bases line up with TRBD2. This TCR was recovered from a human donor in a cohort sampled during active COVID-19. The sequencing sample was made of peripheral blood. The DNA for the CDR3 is TGTGCCAGCAGTTTCTGGGGGGGGAGGGAGCAGTACTTC. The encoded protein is CASSFWGGREQYF.